This TCR beta chain stems from a study of CD8+CD57+ T cells in acquired aplastic anemia. About the research overall: Sorted CD4+ and CD8+ cells gave a mean 3.2 ug DNA, range about 0.19 to 27.4 ug. General observations from the study: Statistical testing detected no significant gap in CD8+ Simpson's diversity between patients and controls. The same twenty-nine CD8+ CDR3 sequences occurred in patients and in controls.

Genomic DNA, the template, was used for profiling of the TCR beta VDJ and CDR3. Using its own MiXCR run on the reads, TCRdb lists one record per CDR3 protein. The sample lists about 270,000 distinct CDR3 sequences; approximately 55% were seen once. A remark on this clonotype: The target antigen is unknown.

Germline-derived CDR1 and CDR2 are SQVTM and ANQGSEA. The CDR3 has 13 amino acids. Unmatched junction bases numbered 6, after V lost 8 bases and J lost 5 bases. The sequencing input was sorted CD4+, CD8+, or CD8+CD57+ T cells (not recorded which) from PBMCs. The chain recombines TRBV29-1 with TRBJ2-2, with 9 nucleotides matching TRBD1. This clonotype was obtained from a human donor with severe aplastic anemia or a healthy control (not recorded which). CDR3 in amino acids: CSLRTGDTGELFF. The CDR3 nucleotides read TGCAGCCTAAGGACAGGGGATACCGGGGAGCTGTTTTTT.